One and the same sample provided the 28 T cell receptor beta chains below, sequenced in a study of T cell repertoires in cytomegalovirus infection. For these receptors, no antigen is known. TCRdb called the reads again in MiXCR, with one record for every CDR3 protein. This table holds about 360,000 distinct CDR3 sequences, roughly 36% found once. The sequencing used cultured PBMCs, collected from culture after CMV antigen stimulation. All receptors come from a human donor in good health (CMV status not recorded). Some clones in this sample may be carry-over from other donors' samples.

This chain joins TRBV11-2 and TRBJ2-2; D might be TRBD1 or TRBD2, each matching 5 bases. Trimming cost V 2 bases and J 6 bases, with 13 bases left between them. Germline V CDR1 and CDR2: SGHAT, FQNNGV. CDR3 length equals 15 residues. The CDR3 reads CASSLTGRGAGELFF. Here the CDR3 DNA reads TGTGCCAGCAGCTTAACCGGCAGAGGGGCCGGGGAGCTGTTTTTT.

This clonotype was counted at least ten times. This chain connects TRBV11-3 to TRBJ1-5; TRBD1 matches at 9 bases. With V trimmed by 5 bases and J by 2 bases, 7 bases remained unmatched. The germline V gene encodes CDR1 SGHNT and CDR2 YENEEA. CDR3 length: 16 amino acids. The CDR3 region has the DNA TGTGCCAGCAGCCAGGACCGGGACAGGGGCAATCAGCCCCAGCATTTT. Amino acids: CASSQDRDRGNQPQHF.

The chain couples TRBV20-1 to TRBJ1-2; unclear D gene. Looked up from germline, CDR1 is DFQATT and CDR2 is SNEGSKA (reference sequence). This CDR3 spans 17 amino acids. Trimming left V 3 bases short and J 1 base short, with 21 bases between. Here the CDR3 reads CSASSGRVVGSNYGYTF. The DNA of the CDR3 is TGCAGTGCTAGCAGCGGACGGGTGGTTGGGAGTAACTATGGCTACACCTTC.

This sequence joins TRBV6-6 and TRBJ1-5, with 7 bases identical to TRBD1. The V and J ends lost 7 bases and 4 bases, in that order; junction bases with no gene match: 13. This CDR3 has 16 residues. The germline gives CDR1 MNHNY, CDR2 SVGAGI (reference sequence). In DNA form, the CDR3 reads TGTGCCAGCACCCGCCCCAGGGGGGAAGGGAATCAGCCCCAGCATTTT. Protein product: CASTRPRGEGNQPQHF.

The chain uses TRBV6-2 or TRBV6-3 and TRBJ2-7, with 8 bases that match TRBD1. CDR3 size: 15 residues. Germline V gene data show CDR1 as MNHEY and CDR2 as SVGEGT. J lost 3 bases, V lost 6 bases, and 10 bases had no gene match. The CDR3: CASRRPGQVDYEQYV. The CDR3 nucleotides are TGTGCCAGCAGAAGACCGGGACAGGTGGACTACGAGCAGTACGTC.

This clonotype has just a few counts. The V call is TRBV2, the J call TRBJ1-5; 8 bases match TRBD1. V lost 8 bases to trimming and J lost 5 bases; unmatched junction nucleotides: 17. There are 17 residues in the CDR3. The germline V gene has CDR1 SNHLY and CDR2 FYNNEI. CDR3 loop: CASGADRDGLKDQPQHF. In DNA form, the CDR3 reads TGTGCCAGCGGGGCGGACAGGGACGGGTTGAAAGATCAGCCCCAGCATTTT.

The rearrangement uses TRBV27 and TRBJ2-3, with 10 bases lining up with TRBD2. V was clipped by 5 bases and J by 0 bases; unmatched bases: 11. CDR1 is MNHEY and CDR2 is SMNVEV in the germline V gene (reference sequence). The length of the CDR3 is 18 residues. The CDR3 bases are TGTGCCAGCAGTCTACGGACTAGCGGCAGACTTAGCACAGATACGCAGTATTTT. Translation: CASSLRTSGRLSTDTQYF.

The sample holds many counts of this clonotype. The V and J genes are TRBV7-2 and TRBJ2-7; perhaps TRBD2 as D (7 bases). This CDR3 has 17 residues. Trimming removed 1 base at V and 0 bases at J, with 16 bases between. Germline V gives CDR1 SGHTA, CDR2 FQGNSA. The DNA for the CDR3 is TGTGCCAGCAGCTTAGAGGGGGTAGCGGGTTACTCCTACGAGCAGTACGTC. This codes for CASSLEGVAGYSYEQYV.

This sequence joins TRBV7-2 and TRBJ2-5; 9 nucleotides line up with TRBD2. V trimming: 5 bases; J trimming: 7 bases; junction bases outside the gene matches: 11. This CDR3 comprises 15 residues. The germline CDR1 and CDR2 sequences are SGHTA and FQGNSA. The CDR3 DNA follows: TGTGCCAGCAGCCTCTACCGACTAGCGGTGTTGACCCAGTACTTC. Translating gives CASSLYRLAVLTQYF.

The chain couples TRBV6-6 to TRBJ2-1; TRBD1 aligns across 7 bases. There are 13 residues in the CDR3. V gave up 5 bases and J gave up 6 bases; unmatched junction bases: 4. CDR1 and CDR2 from the germline V gene are MNHNY and SVGAGI (reference sequence). The CDR3 here is CASSLQGLNEQFF. The CDR3 coding sequence is TGTGCCAGCAGTCTACAGGGGCTCAATGAGCAGTTCTTC.

This clonotype has a count of ten or more. The chain is built from TRBV7-2 and TRBJ1-1; D might be TRBD1 (6 bases). This CDR3 is built from 13 residues. V lost 6 bases to trimming and J lost 3 bases, with 11 bases between them. Germline CDR1 and CDR2: SGHTA and FQGNSA. CDR3 sequence reads: CASSLKGDTEAFF. CDR3 nucleotide sequence: TGTGCCAGCAGTCTCAAGGGGGACACTGAAGCTTTCTTT.

V is TRBV3-1 and J is TRBJ2-5; 12 nucleotides agree with TRBD2. Trimming cost V 4 bases and J 5 bases; bases outside gene matches: 5. This CDR3 is 15 amino acids long. Germline-derived CDR1 and CDR2 are LGHDT and YNNKEL (reference sequence). Here the CDR3 DNA reads TGTGCCAGCAGCCTTCAAGGACTAGCGGGGGAGACCCAGTACTTC. It yields the protein CASSLQGLAGETQYF.

Many counts were recorded for this clonotype. This chain connects TRBV7-8 to TRBJ2-7, with 10 nucleotides matching TRBD2. The CDR3 has 14 amino acids. V was clipped by 5 bases and J by 3 bases; unmatched bases: 4. Looked up from germline, CDR1 is SGHVS and CDR2 is FQNEAQ. CDR3 coding DNA: TGTGCCAGCAGCGTCGGGACTAGCGACTACGAGCAGTACTTC. The encoded protein is CASSVGTSDYEQYF.

The rearrangement uses TRBV6-2 or TRBV6-3 and TRBJ2-7; D remains unclear. CDR1 and CDR2 (germline): MNHEY, SVGEGT. CDR3 size: 14 residues. Trimming stripped 2 bases from V and 0 bases from J, with 8 bases between. The CDR3 loop reads CASSYGPLSYEQYV. CDR3 bases: TGTGCCAGCAGTTACGGGCCCCTCTCCTACGAGCAGTACGTC.

This clonotype was found a few times. This chain joins TRBV7-2 and TRBJ1-2; D remains ambiguous. CDR1 SGHTA and CDR2 FQGNSA come from the germline V gene. Trimming cost V 0 bases and J 2 bases, with 10 bases left between them. CDR3 length: 15 residues. The CDR3 sequence is CASSLAGTSNYGYTF. The CDR3 DNA is TGTGCCAGCAGCTTAGCGGGAACTTCAAACTATGGCTACACCTTC.

V and J are TRBV19 and TRBJ1-5; possible D gene TRBD1, 6 bases. The CDR3 loop spans 17 amino acids. From germline, CDR1 is LNHDA and CDR2 SQIVND (reference sequence). Trimming cost V 5 bases and J 0 bases, with 17 bases left between them. The DNA of the CDR3 is TGTGCCAGTAGTCTACAGGGAGGAGTTTATAGCAATCAGCCCCAGCATTTT. It yields the protein CASSLQGGVYSNQPQHF.

The table lists this clonotype with a few counts. The chain joins TRBV28 to TRBJ2-1, with 7 bases aligning to TRBD2. V lost 1 base, J lost 12 bases, and 12 bases stayed unmatched. Germline loops: CDR1 MDHEN, CDR2 SYDVKM. There are 15 residues in the CDR3. The chain's CDR3 is CASSLSTPAGGRQFF. CDR3 nucleotides: TGTGCCAGCAGTTTATCCACCCCGGCCGGGGGGAGGCAGTTCTTC.

This clonotype occurred a few times. CDR3 amino acids: CASSLAPAAGELFF. The CDR3, as DNA: TGTGCCAGCAGCTTAGCCCCGGCGGCCGGGGAGCTGTTTTTT. The chain recombines TRBV7-2 with TRBJ2-2; D gene uncertain. Per the germline V gene, CDR1 is SGHTA and CDR2 is FQGNSA. Trimming took 0 bases from V and 6 from J, leaving 8 bases between them. The CDR3 is made up of 14 amino acids.

This clonotype showed up just once. The rearrangement joins TRBV4-3 to TRBJ2-2; tentative D call: TRBD2 (5 bases). CDR3 size: 17 residues. Per germline, CDR1 LGHNA and CDR2 YSLEER. The V and J ends lost 0 bases and 3 bases respectively, with 14 bases between them. DNA for the CDR3: TGCGCCAGCAGCCAAGACAGAGGGCACTTCTACACCGGGGAGCTGTTTTTT. Translating it yields CASSQDRGHFYTGELFF.

The chain links TRBV25-1 to TRBJ2-1, with 12 positions matching TRBD2. CDR1 and CDR2 (germline): MGHDK, SYGVNS. With 3 bases clipped from V and 4 bases from J, the junction kept 1 base outside the gene matches. The CDR3 contains 15 residues. DNA of the CDR3: TGTGCCAGCAGTGACCTAGCGGGAGGGTACAATGAGCAGTTCTTC. Translation: CASSDLAGGYNEQFF. Complete variable domain (other parts from reference TRBV25-1 and TRBJ2-1): EADIYQTPRYLVIGTGKKITLECSQTMGHDKMYWYQQDPGMELHLIHYSYGVNSTEKGDLSSESTVSRIRTEHFPLTLESARPSHTSQYLCASSDLAGGYNEQFFGPGTRLTVL.

The chain has TRBV12-3 or TRBV12-4 and TRBJ2-5; a possible D gene is TRBD1 (5 bases). The CDR3 totals 14 residues. Trimming removed 4 bases from V and 0 bases from J, with 9 bases in between. Written as DNA, the CDR3 is TGTGCCAGCAGTTCAGACAGCAACCAAGAGACCCAGTACTTC. The encoded protein is CASSSDSNQETQYF.

A few counts support this clonotype. This chain connects TRBV7-6 to TRBJ2-5; 8 positions match TRBD1. V was pared by 1 base and J by 2 bases, with 12 bases of the junction left unmatched. The CDR3 contains 18 residues. Looked up from germline, CDR1 is SGHVS and CDR2 is FNYEAQ. CDR3 bases: TGTGCCAGCAGCTTAGGGTTTAGAGGACAGGGTGAGCAAGAGACCCAGTACTTC. Translated: CASSLGFRGQGEQETQYF. Full variable domain (rest looked up from reference TRBV7-6 and TRBJ2-5): GAGVSQSPRYKVTKRGQDVALRCDPISGHVSLYWYRQALGQGPEFLTYFNYEAQQDKSGLPNDRFSAERPEGSISTLTIQRTEQRDSAMYRCASSLGFRGQGEQETQYFGPGTRLLVL.

V usage is TRBV7-2 and J usage is TRBJ1-1; D ambiguous. Between the trimmed V and J ends, which lost 1 base and 0 bases, there was a span of 12 bases. The V gene's germline CDR1 is SGHTA and CDR2 FQGNSA. This CDR3 has 16 amino acids. The CDR3 loop reads CASSLERGQVNTEAFF. CDR3 DNA: TGTGCCAGCAGCTTAGAGCGAGGGCAGGTGAACACTGAAGCTTTCTTT.

The CDR3: CASSLVQGPTQYF. For the CDR3, the DNA is TGTGCCAGCAGCTTAGTGCAGGGGCCCACCCAGTACTTC. V usage is TRBV7-2 and J usage is TRBJ2-5, with D perhaps TRBD1 (6 bases). CDR1 is SGHTA, CDR2 FQGNSA, per germline. CDR3 length equals 13 residues. Trimming removed 1 base at V and 8 bases at J, with 11 bases between.

There are a few counts of this clonotype. The chain joins TRBV5-4 to TRBJ2-1; tentatively, D is TRBD2 (5 bases). Germline V gene data show CDR1 as SGHNT and CDR2 as YYREEE (reference sequence). The ends were cut back, 0 bases at V and 2 bases at J, with 9 bases in the middle. This CDR3 spans 15 amino acids. CDR3 residues: CASSLDSAAYNEQFF. The CDR3 coding sequence is TGTGCCAGCAGCTTGGATAGCGCGGCCTACAATGAGCAGTTCTTC.

The rearrangement joins TRBV14 to TRBJ2-1; possibly TRBD1 or TRBD2 for D (6 bases each). This CDR3 contains 16 residues. Germline CDR1 SGHDN, CDR2 FVKESK. Between the trimmed V and J ends, which lost 6 bases and 2 bases, there was a span of 17 bases. The CDR3 region is CASSLIKGGPYNEQFF. CDR3 bases: TGTGCCAGCAGTCTCATAAAGGGGGGTCCCTACAATGAGCAGTTCTTC.

The chain couples TRBV29-1 to TRBJ1-6; 8 bases map to TRBD1. V lost 4 bases, J lost 4 bases, and 0 bases stayed unmatched. The CDR3 totals 13 residues. Germline V gives CDR1 SQVTM, CDR2 ANQGSEA. CDR3 loop: CSVGQGYNSPLHF. In nucleotides, the CDR3 is TGCAGCGTTGGACAGGGGTATAATTCACCCCTCCACTTT. Full variable domain (outside the CDR3, taken from reference TRBV29-1 and TRBJ1-6): SAVISQKPSRDICQRGTSLTIQCQVDSQVTMMFWYRQQPGQSLTLIATANQGSEATYESGFVIDKFPISRPNLTFSTLTVSNMSPEDSSIYLCSVGQGYNSPLHFGNGTRLTVT.

The V gene is TRBV7-9, the J gene TRBJ1-1; D uncertain. This CDR3 comprises 12 residues. Trimming shortened V by 2 bases and J by 3 bases, and 4 bases separated the two germline ends. Looked up from germline, CDR1 is SEHNR and CDR2 is FQNEAQ (reference sequence). CDR3: CASSLWDTEAFF. CDR3 DNA: TGTGCCAGCAGCTTATGGGACACTGAAGCTTTCTTT.